This is a list of T cell receptor beta chains from one sample in a study of blood T cells in healthy people across ages. TCRdb passed the 5' RACE reads through MiXCR, listing each CDR3 protein once. The table lists about 730,000 distinct CDR3 sequences, about 40% of them singletons, with approximately 22% in the top ten. The sequenced material came from blood. The source is a woman aged 60-75 years in good health. The CDR3 runs from the conserved cysteine through the conserved F or W. Fields, in order: CDR3 length, clone size, J gene, D gene, V gene, CDR3 DNA, CDR3 protein. The D gene is left open where the match is weak. Rows may omit the clone size; those that give it use once, few, many or a size class.

length: 15
size: .
J: TRBJ2-5
D: TRBD1
V: TRBV15
DNA: TGTGCCACCAGCAGGACAACAGGGGTTTGGGAGACCCAGTACTTC
CDR3: CATSRTTGVWETQYF

length: 18
size: .
J: TRBJ2-5
D: .
V: TRBV12-3/TRBV12-4
DNA: TGTGCCAGCAGCCCAAACAGGGAGGCTTTCATAGGGGAAGAGACCCAGTACTTC
CDR3: CASSPNREAFIGEETQYF

length: 12
size: .
J: TRBJ1-3
D: .
V: TRBV25-1
DNA: TGTGCCAGCGGGGGGGTGGACGGCACCATATATTTT
CDR3: CASGGVDGTIYF

length: 14
size: .
J: TRBJ2-5
D: .
V: TRBV14
DNA: TGTGCCAGCAGCCACCGGCAGGGGCAAGAGACCCAGTACTTC
CDR3: CASSHRQGQETQYF

length: 14
size: .
J: TRBJ2-1
D: .
V: TRBV6-4
DNA: TGTGCCAGCAGTGACGGGAGAAATCAGCAGGAGCAGTTCTTC
CDR3: CASSDGRNQQEQFF

length: 16
size: .
J: TRBJ2-1
D: TRBD1
V: TRBV5-6
DNA: TGTGCCAGCAGCGTTGCTCCGGGACAGAGGGGTTTGGAGCAGTTCTTC
CDR3: CASSVAPGQRGLEQFF

length: 14
size: .
J: TRBJ1-2
D: .
V: TRBV20-1
DNA: TGCAGTGCTACGGAAACAGACCTTAACTATGGCTACACCTTC
CDR3: CSATETDLNYGYTF

length: 14
size: few
J: TRBJ2-7
D: TRBD1
V: TRBV28
DNA: TGTGCCAGCAGTCATCGAGGGACAGGGGTCGAGCAGTACTTC
CDR3: CASSHRGTGVEQYF

length: 13
size: .
J: TRBJ2-7
D: .
V: TRBV28
DNA: TGTGCCAGCAGTCGCAGGGAGCCCTACGAGCAGTACTTC
CDR3: CASSRREPYEQYF

length: 16
size: .
J: TRBJ2-1
D: .
V: TRBV9
DNA: TGTGCCAGCAGCGCCCAATCGGGAATCTCCTACAATGAGCAGTTCTTC
CDR3: CASSAQSGISYNEQFF

length: 15
size: .
J: TRBJ2-2
D: .
V: TRBV5-1
DNA: TGCGCCAGCAGCTTGGAGGGGTACGGCACCGGGGAGCTGTTTTTT
CDR3: CASSLEGYGTGELFF

length: 15
size: .
J: TRBJ2-5
D: .
V: TRBV7-3
DNA: TGTGCCAGCGGCAATGGGCCAGGGGAATTGGAGACCCAGTACTTC
CDR3: CASGNGPGELETQYF

length: 15
size: .
J: TRBJ2-1
D: .
V: TRBV9
DNA: TGTGCCAGCAGCGTAGTGGGACTGCCGGTCAATGAGCAGTTCTTC
CDR3: CASSVVGLPVNEQFF

length: 18
size: once
J: TRBJ2-7
D: TRBD1
V: TRBV28
DNA: TGTGTCAGCAGTTCAGTAAATCGGGGACAGCCAAAAGAGGGGGAGCAGTACTTC
CDR3: CVSSSVNRGQPKEGEQYF

length: 14
size: .
J: TRBJ1-2
D: TRBD1
V: TRBV28
DNA: TGTGCCAGCCACCTGACAGGGGGGAACTATGGCTACACCTTC
CDR3: CASHLTGGNYGYTF

length: 16
size: many
J: TRBJ2-1
D: TRBD1
V: TRBV5-1
DNA: TGCGCCAGCAGCTTGGGAGGGACAGGGCCCCAAGATGAGCAGTTCTTC
CDR3: CASSLGGTGPQDEQFF

length: 15
size: .
J: TRBJ2-1
D: TRBD2
V: TRBV12-3/TRBV12-4
DNA: TGTGCCAGCGGCCCCGGGCTTACAGCGGGGGATGAGCAGTTCTTC
CDR3: CASGPGLTAGDEQFF

length: 13
size: many
J: TRBJ2-5
D: .
V: TRBV29-1
DNA: TGCAGCGTTGAAGATCGGTGGCGAGAGACCCAGTACTTC
CDR3: CSVEDRWRETQYF

length: 15
size: .
J: TRBJ2-5
D: .
V: TRBV6-2/TRBV6-3
DNA: TGTGCCAGCAGTTACCGCACATTAACGAGACGAGAGCAGTACTTC
CDR3: CASSYRTLTRREQYF

length: 15
size: many
J: TRBJ1-1
D: TRBD1
V: TRBV7-9
DNA: TGTGCCAGCAGCGAACGTAGTACAGGGGACACTGAAGCTTTCTTT
CDR3: CASSERSTGDTEAFF

length: 15
size: .
J: TRBJ1-4
D: TRBD1
V: TRBV5-1
DNA: TGCGCCAGCAGCGGGACAGGGACCCGAAACGAAAAACTGTTTTTT
CDR3: CASSGTGTRNEKLFF

length: 17
size: few
J: TRBJ2-1
D: .
V: TRBV20-1
DNA: TGCAGTGCTAGAGCTTATGGTTTTCAGGGCTCCTACAATGAGCAGTTCTTC
CDR3: CSARAYGFQGSYNEQFF

length: 14
size: .
J: TRBJ2-1
D: TRBD2
V: TRBV20-1
DNA: TGCAGTGCCAAAAGCGGGAAAGCATACGATGAGCAGTTCTTC
CDR3: CSAKSGKAYDEQFF

length: 12
size: few
J: TRBJ2-4
D: .
V: TRBV30
DNA: TGTGCCTGGGCTGATGGACGAAGGGAGCAGTACTTC
CDR3: CAWADGRREQYF

length: 15
size: few
J: TRBJ2-7
D: TRBD1
V: TRBV28
DNA: TGTGCCAGCAGTTTATCTAGCAGGGGGCGCGACGAGCAGTACTTC
CDR3: CASSLSSRGRDEQYF

length: 14
size: few
J: TRBJ1-5
D: .
V: TRBV19
DNA: TGTGCCAGTATCATGCAGGGAGGGGGTCAGCCCCAGCATTTT
CDR3: CASIMQGGGQPQHF

length: 13
size: few
J: TRBJ1-5
D: .
V: TRBV3-1
DNA: TGTGCCAGCAGCCAGGGGGAAAATCAGCCCCAGCATTTT
CDR3: CASSQGENQPQHF

length: 16
size: few
J: TRBJ1-4
D: .
V: TRBV7-6
DNA: TGTGCCAGCAGCCCTGGGCAGGGGTTGACTAATGAAAAACTGTTTTTT
CDR3: CASSPGQGLTNEKLFF

length: 10
size: .
J: TRBJ2-1
D: .
V: TRBV20-1
DNA: TGCAGTGCTGGTTTCCGCCAGCAGTTCTTC
CDR3: CSAGFRQQFF

length: 14
size: .
J: TRBJ2-7
D: .
V: TRBV5-1
DNA: TGCGCCAGCAGCTCCCGGCCAGGCTCCTACGAGCAGTACTTC
CDR3: CASSSRPGSYEQYF

length: 16
size: once
J: TRBJ2-7
D: .
V: TRBV21-1
DNA: TGTGCCAGCGGCAAAAAAAGTGGGGACAGGCCGTACGAGCAGTACTTC
CDR3: CASGKKSGDRPYEQYF

length: 14
size: .
J: TRBJ1-1
D: .
V: TRBV5-1
DNA: TGCGCCAGCAGCTCGAGGGGCCCATACACTGAAGCTTTCTTT
CDR3: CASSSRGPYTEAFF

length: 12
size: many
J: TRBJ2-1
D: .
V: TRBV24-1
DNA: TGTGCCACCGGGAGCAGGACCAATGAGCAGTTCTTC
CDR3: CATGSRTNEQFF

length: 12
size: .
J: TRBJ2-1
D: .
V: TRBV7-2
DNA: TGTGCCAGCAGCTTAGGGACTAGGGGGCGGTTCTTC
CDR3: CASSLGTRGRFF

length: 15
size: .
J: TRBJ2-7
D: .
V: TRBV4-1
DNA: TGCGCCAGCAGCCAAATGAGCAAGACATCCTACGAGCAGTACTTC
CDR3: CASSQMSKTSYEQYF

length: 14
size: .
J: TRBJ1-2
D: TRBD1
V: TRBV5-1
DNA: TGCACCAGCAGCGCCGGGACAGGGGGCTATGGCTACACCTTC
CDR3: CTSSAGTGGYGYTF

length: 13
size: .
J: TRBJ1-1
D: .
V: TRBV29-1
DNA: TGCAGCGCCACCGGGACACGGGACACTGAAGCTTTCTTT
CDR3: CSATGTRDTEAFF

length: 14
size: few
J: TRBJ1-5
D: .
V: TRBV6-2/TRBV6-3
DNA: TGTGCCACCTTTGGGGACCCGTGGGATCAGCCCCAGCATTTT
CDR3: CATFGDPWDQPQHF

length: 14
size: .
J: TRBJ2-2
D: .
V: TRBV6-4
DNA: TGTGCCAGCCGAAGACGGGCAAACACCGGGGAGCTGTTTTTT
CDR3: CASRRRANTGELFF

length: 14
size: .
J: TRBJ1-4
D: .
V: TRBV20-1
DNA: TGCAGTGCTAGCCACGGGGTGCCTAATGAAAAACTGTTTTTT
CDR3: CSASHGVPNEKLFF

length: 15
size: once
J: TRBJ2-5
D: TRBD1
V: TRBV18
DNA: TGTGCCAGCTCACGATCAACAGGGGGTCTTGAGACCCAGTACTTC
CDR3: CASSRSTGGLETQYF

length: 20
size: few
J: TRBJ2-4
D: TRBD2
V: TRBV5-6
DNA: TGTGCCAGCAGCTCCCCAGTGGGACTAGCGGGTTTTTCAGCCAAAAACATTCAGTACTTC
CDR3: CASSSPVGLAGFSAKNIQYF

length: 14
size: few
J: TRBJ1-1
D: .
V: TRBV27
DNA: TGTGCCAGCAGTTTAGAGCCCCAATTAACTGAAGCTTTCTTT
CDR3: CASSLEPQLTEAFF

length: 14
size: .
J: TRBJ2-7
D: .
V: TRBV6-5
DNA: TGTGCCAGCAGTTACTCGGATCTTCCGGGAACCCAGTACTTC
CDR3: CASSYSDLPGTQYF

length: 14
size: .
J: TRBJ2-1
D: TRBD2
V: TRBV11-3
DNA: TGTGCCAGCAGCCCCCAACTAGCGGGAGGGGAACTGTTCTTC
CDR3: CASSPQLAGGELFF

length: 15
size: .
J: TRBJ1-2
D: .
V: TRBV4-1
DNA: TGCGCCAGCAGCCAAAGGGAGGGGGAAGGGGATGGCTACACCTTC
CDR3: CASSQREGEGDGYTF

length: 16
size: few
J: TRBJ2-2
D: TRBD1
V: TRBV20-1
DNA: TGCAGTGCTAGAGTAGCGGGACAGGGGTTCACCGGGGAGCTGTTTTTT
CDR3: CSARVAGQGFTGELFF

length: 15
size: .
J: TRBJ2-7
D: TRBD2
V: TRBV20-1
DNA: TGCAGTGCTAGAGGAACGACTAGCGGGACCTACGAGCAGTACTTC
CDR3: CSARGTTSGTYEQYF

length: 15
size: .
J: TRBJ2-5
D: TRBD2
V: TRBV9
DNA: TGTGCCAGCAGCGTAGCTAGCGGGGGTGCAGAGACCCAGTACTTC
CDR3: CASSVASGGAETQYF

length: 14
size: .
J: TRBJ2-3
D: .
V: TRBV12-3/TRBV12-4
DNA: TGTGCCAGCAGTCCCCACCGGAGCACAGATACGCAGTATTTT
CDR3: CASSPHRSTDTQYF

length: 15
size: .
J: TRBJ2-7
D: TRBD2
V: TRBV20-1
DNA: TGCAGTGCTAGACCCGGGACTAGCGGGACAGGCGAGCAGTACTTC
CDR3: CSARPGTSGTGEQYF

length: 18
size: .
J: TRBJ2-1
D: TRBD2
V: TRBV6-1
DNA: TGTGCCAGCAGTGCCTCCGGGACTAGCGGGAGGGCCCGAGGTGAGCAGTTCTTC
CDR3: CASSASGTSGRARGEQFF

length: 17
size: .
J: TRBJ2-1
D: TRBD1
V: TRBV29-1
DNA: TGCAGCGTTGAAGCGTTAGGTGGGACAGGGCGATCCAATGAGCAGTTCTTC
CDR3: CSVEALGGTGRSNEQFF

length: 14
size: .
J: TRBJ1-2
D: .
V: TRBV14
DNA: TGTGCCAGCAGTCCCTCAGGGGTAGGATATGGCTACACCTTC
CDR3: CASSPSGVGYGYTF

length: 13
size: .
J: TRBJ1-1
D: .
V: TRBV6-5
DNA: TGTGCCAGCAGTCCCCCCAGGGAGACTGAAGCTTTCTTT
CDR3: CASSPPRETEAFF

length: 10
size: .
J: TRBJ2-7
D: TRBD1
V: TRBV29-1
DNA: TGCAGCGTCGCACCGGGACAGAGGTACTTC
CDR3: CSVAPGQRYF

length: 16
size: .
J: TRBJ2-7
D: TRBD2
V: TRBV28
DNA: TGTGTCAGCAGTTTTCAACTAGCGGGAGGGAGGTACGAGCAGTACTTC
CDR3: CVSSFQLAGGRYEQYF

length: 14
size: .
J: TRBJ2-2
D: .
V: TRBV27
DNA: TGTGCCAGCAGTTTTGGGGCACGGACCGGGGAGCTGTTTTTT
CDR3: CASSFGARTGELFF

length: 14
size: few
J: TRBJ1-2
D: .
V: TRBV2
DNA: TGTGCCAGCAGCGAAAGGGGGGGCCTGGGTGGCTACACCTTC
CDR3: CASSERGGLGGYTF